This is a list of T cell receptor beta chains from one sample in a study of blood T cell repertoires in COVID-19. Clones were sequenced by immunoSEQ multiplex PCR, and TCRdb holds only the in-frame ones, with some missing. The sample lists fewer than 200,000 clones; roughly 88% were seen once. The sequenced sample was peripheral blood. The receptors stem from a man aged 55 to 70 who had recovered from COVID-19. Both conserved end residues are part of each CDR3. The D gene is left open where the match is weak. Clone size is stated in some rows and not others, as once, few, many or a class when expanded.

TGTGCCAGCAAGAGGGCGGCACATGGAGGAAAACTGTTTTTT	CASKRAAHGGKLFF	NA	TRBJ1-4	NA	TRBV5-8
TGTGCCAGTAGTGTTACCGGGACAGTTAAAGAGACCCAGTACTTC	CASSVTGTVKETQYF	NA	TRBJ2-5	TRBD1	TRBV19
TGTGCCAGTAGTGCCCAGGTCGGTAACTATGGCTACACCTTC	CASSAQVGNYGYTF	few	TRBJ1-2	NA	TRBV19
TGCAGCGTTGCGGACAGGGGGGTCTCTGGAAACACCATATATTTT	CSVADRGVSGNTIYF	NA	TRBJ1-3	TRBD1	TRBV29-1
TGTGCCAGCAGCTCCGGACAGCCAAATCAGCCCCAGCATTTT	CASSSGQPNQPQHF	NA	TRBJ1-5	NA	TRBV7-9
TGTGCCAGCAGCATAGGGGAGTCCTACGAGCAGTACTTC	CASSIGESYEQYF	NA	TRBJ2-7	NA	TRBV7-9
TGTGCCAGCAGAGACAGGACCCAAGAGACCCAGTACTTC	CASRDRTQETQYF	NA	TRBJ2-5	NA	TRBV3-1/TRBV3-2
TGTGCCAGCAGCTCGGACAGGGAAGGGGACTATGGCTACACCTTC	CASSSDREGDYGYTF	NA	TRBJ1-2	TRBD1	TRBV5-6
TGTGCCAGCTCACCACGGGGCATTAATGAGCAGTTCTTC	CASSPRGINEQFF	NA	TRBJ2-1	NA	TRBV18
TGTGCCAGCGGACAGGGGGCAAGGTACCAAGAGACCCAGTACTTC	CASGQGARYQETQYF	NA	TRBJ2-5	TRBD1	TRBV6-5
TGTGCCAGCAGCTTAGATGCGGGCGCAGGTAATGAAAAACTGTTTTTT	CASSLDAGAGNEKLFF	NA	TRBJ1-4	NA	TRBV7-2
TGTGCCAGCAGGGAAGCGGGTTCCACAGATACGCAGTATTTT	CASREAGSTDTQYF	NA	TRBJ2-3	NA	TRBV7-3
TGTGCCACCAGCTCGGGACAGGCATCCTACGAGCAGTACTTC	CATSSGQASYEQYF	NA	TRBJ2-7	TRBD1	TRBV15
TGCGCCAGCAGCGGAGGCTCTGGAAACACCATATATTTT	CASSGGSGNTIYF	NA	TRBJ1-3	NA	TRBV5-1
TGTGCCAGCAGTATGGGACAGGGTCATGGCTACACCTTC	CASSMGQGHGYTF	NA	TRBJ1-2	TRBD1	TRBV6-2/TRBV6-3
TGTGCCAGCTCACGAGGGTCGGACCAGCCCCAGCATTTT	CASSRGSDQPQHF	NA	TRBJ1-5	NA	TRBV18
TGTGCCAGTAACGGGGGAAACTACAATGAGCAGTTCTTC	CASNGGNYNEQFF	NA	TRBJ2-1	NA	TRBV12-3/TRBV12-4
TGCGCCAGCCAGGGAGGAACAGGGGTGAACACTGAAGCTTTCTTT	CASQGGTGVNTEAFF	NA	TRBJ1-1	TRBD1	TRBV5-1
TGTGCCAGCTCAGACGGGACAGGGGGAGGCAATCAGCCCCAGCATTTT	CASSDGTGGGNQPQHF	NA	TRBJ1-5	TRBD1	TRBV18
TGTGCCAGCAGCGACGACAGGGTATTCTACGAGCAGTACTTC	CASSDDRVFYEQYF	once	TRBJ2-7	TRBD1	TRBV7-9
TGTGCCAGCAGCAACAAGGACACTCAAGAGACCCAGTACTTC	CASSNKDTQETQYF	NA	TRBJ2-5	NA	TRBV5-4
TGTGCTAGCAGCTTAGCTATTACAGATACGCAGTATTTT	CASSLAITDTQYF	NA	TRBJ2-3	NA	TRBV7-7
TGTGCCAGCAGTTTATACTGGCAGGGCCCGAACACTGAAGCTTTCTTT	CASSLYWQGPNTEAFF	NA	TRBJ1-1	NA	TRBV27
TGTGCCAGCAGCCCGGCGCAGGGGGCGCGTGGCTACACCTTC	CASSPAQGARGYTF	NA	TRBJ1-2	TRBD1	TRBV7-2
TGCGCCAGCAGCTTGGGAGGGATCTCTGGGGCCAACGTCCTGACTTTC	CASSLGGISGANVLTF	NA	TRBJ2-6	NA	TRBV5-1
TGTGCCAGCAGCAAGCCCGGGACAGGGGGAATCTACACCTTC	CASSKPGTGGIYTF	once	TRBJ1-2	TRBD1	TRBV7-9